The 24 T cell receptor beta chains listed next were all sequenced from one sample in a study of blood T cell repertoires in COVID-19. This table comes from immunoSEQ multiplex PCR, and its TCRdb copy is limited to in-frame clones, with some not included. The sample includes hundreds of thousands of clones, approximately 87% of them seen just once. Sequencing was done on a sample of peripheral blood. These receptors were collected from a woman in her forties or fifties with acute or convalescent COVID-19.

This chain connects TRBV5-3 to TRBJ1-5; no definite D call. TRBV5-3 is flagged as an ORF with uncertain function. Trimming shortened V by 4 bases and J by 5 bases, and 13 bases separated the two germline ends. The length of the CDR3 is 14 residues. This chain's CDR3 is CARSAGPFDQPQHF. CDR3 coding DNA: TGTGCCAGAAGCGCGGGCCCTTTTGATCAGCCCCAGCATTTT.

In its sample, this clone was seen once. This sequence joins TRBV7-9 and TRBJ1-1; 7 nucleotides align to TRBD1. Germline trimming cut 3 bases from V and 5 bases from J; bases unmatched to any gene: 3. The CDR3 totals 13 residues. Germline assignment: CDR1 SEHNR and CDR2 FQNEAQ (reference sequence). The CDR3 sequence is CASSLSQGTEAFF. CDR3 sequence (DNA): TGTGCCAGCAGCTTGTCACAGGGGACTGAAGCTTTCTTT.

This chain joins TRBV11-2 and TRBJ2-2, with 11 bases aligning to TRBD1. The CDR3 loop spans 16 amino acids. Germline values: CDR1 SGHAT, CDR2 FQNNGV. V shed 5 bases and J 5 bases; nucleotides not matched to a gene: 7. CDR3 in DNA: TGTGCCAGCAGCCATGGACAGGGGGCATGGACCGGGGAGCTGTTTTTT. It translates to CASSHGQGAWTGELFF.

The V gene is TRBV6-4, the J gene TRBJ2-3; 10 bases are shared with TRBD2. V lost 4 bases, J lost 3 bases, and 10 bases stayed unmatched. CDR3 length: 17 residues. Germline CDR1 and CDR2: MRHNA and SNTAGT. This CDR3 reads CASSALPAGGQTDTQYF. The CDR3 DNA reads TGTGCCAGCAGTGCCCTTCCAGCGGGGGGGCAGACAGATACGCAGTATTTT.

The chain employs TRBV30 and TRBJ2-1, with 9 bases matching TRBD2. The trim removed 7 bases at V and 4 bases at J, leaving 5 bases unmatched. Germline lookup yields CDR1 GTSNPN and CDR2 SVGIG (reference sequence). The CDR3 has 13 amino acids. In nucleotides, the CDR3 is TGTGCCTACACGGGACTAGCTTACAATGAGCAGTTCTTC. This sequence encodes CAYTGLAYNEQFF.

V usage is TRBV6-2 or TRBV6-3 and J usage is TRBJ1-2, with TRBD1 identical over 11 bases. Germline V gene lookup returns CDR1 MNHEY and CDR2 SVGEGT. The CDR3 has 15 amino acids. J gave up 4 bases and V 0 bases, and 1 base lay outside the gene matches. CDR3 amino acids: CASSYSGQGVYGYTF. CDR3 bases: TGTGCCAGCAGTTACTCGGGACAGGGGGTCTATGGCTACACCTTC.

V is TRBV9 and J is TRBJ2-3; 8 bases agree with TRBD1. Germline CDR1 is SGDLS and CDR2 is YYNGEE. There are 17 residues in the CDR3. With 1 base clipped from V and 2 bases from J, the junction kept 9 bases outside the gene matches. In nucleotides, the CDR3 is TGTGCCAGCAGCGTATTCGGTACAGGGGGTTACACAGATACGCAGTATTTT. This codes for CASSVFGTGGYTDTQYF.

The rearrangement joins TRBV10-2 to TRBJ1-6, with 8 bases lining up with TRBD1. J was trimmed by 10 bases and V by 4 bases; bases with no gene match: 9. CDR1 is WSHSY, CDR2 SAAADI, per germline. The CDR3 runs 15 residues. CDR3 sequence: CASSASGQGISPLHF. The CDR3 bases are TGCGCCAGCAGTGCCTCCGGACAGGGCATCTCACCCCTCCACTTT.

The chain uses TRBV27 and TRBJ2-7, with 10 bases matching TRBD2. Germline V gene lookup returns CDR1 MNHEY and CDR2 SMNVEV (reference sequence). The length of the CDR3 is 13 residues. J lost 7 bases, V lost 3 bases, and 3 bases had no gene match. CDR3 protein: CASSFPGLAEQYF. The CDR3, as DNA: TGTGCCAGCAGTTTCCCGGGACTAGCGGAGCAGTACTTC.

Remarks on this clone: The same CDR3 also results from other DNA sequences found in this sample. This rearrangement joins TRBV6-2 or TRBV6-3 to TRBJ2-1; 14 bases fit TRBD2. From germline, CDR1 is MNHEY and CDR2 SVGEGT. Unmatched junction bases numbered 1, after V lost 2 bases and J lost 7 bases. The CDR3 spans 15 residues. DNA for the CDR3: TGTGCCAGCAGTTACGGACTAGCGGGGGGTAATGAGCAGTTCTTC. Translating it yields CASSYGLAGGNEQFF.

This chain uses TRBV9 with TRBJ1-2, with 7 nucleotides matching TRBD1. This CDR3 is built from 15 residues. Germline CDR1 reads SGDLS; CDR2 reads YYNGEE. The trim removed 4 bases at V and 4 bases at J, leaving 10 bases unmatched. CDR3 residues: CASSSSPTGIYGYTF. The CDR3 nucleotides are TGTGCCAGCAGCTCCAGCCCGACAGGGATCTATGGCTACACCTTC.

This clone was detected once. The chain joins TRBV5-1 to TRBJ2-7; TRBD1 aligns across 8 bases. The junction had 4 bases not matched to a gene; V was cut back by 3 bases and J by 2 bases. The CDR3 covers 14 residues. Looked up from germline, CDR1 is SGHRS and CDR2 is YFSETQ. CDR3 in amino acids: CASSWTGNTYEQYF. The CDR3 nucleotides are TGCGCCAGCAGCTGGACAGGGAATACCTACGAGCAGTACTTC.

The chain combines TRBV15 with TRBJ2-7; D remains unclear. Deletions cut 0 bases from V and 3 bases from J, with 12 bases between. The CDR3 is 15 residues long. Germline CDR1 is LNHNV and CDR2 is YYDKDF (reference sequence). The CDR3 spells CATSRDRNLLYEQYF. CDR3 coding DNA: TGTGCCACCAGCAGAGATAGAAATCTTCTCTACGAGCAGTACTTC.

The rearrangement joins TRBV11-1 to TRBJ2-5; no clear D. The CDR3 is made up of 13 amino acids. V was cut by 3 bases and J by 0 bases, with 5 bases left in between. Germline V CDR1 and CDR2: SGHAT, FQDESV (reference sequence). The CDR3 region is CASSFSDQETQYF. The CDR3 bases are TGTGCCAGCAGCTTCTCGGACCAAGAGACCCAGTACTTC.

The V gene is TRBV5-6, the J gene TRBJ2-5; weak D call: TRBD2 (6 bases). Germline CDR1 and CDR2: SGHDT and YYEEEE. The ends were cut back, 2 bases at V and 5 bases at J, with 10 bases in the middle. The CDR3 consists of 13 residues. The CDR3 region has the DNA TGTGCCAGCAGCTTTGCAGGAGGGGAGACCCAGTACTTC. Its protein product is CASSFAGGETQYF.

This CDR3 reads CASSFGRNYGYTF. The CDR3 DNA sequence: TGTGCCAGCAGTTTCGGTCGGAACTATGGCTACACCTTC. J is TRBJ1-2 and V is TRBV12-3 or TRBV12-4; D gene unclear. Trimming took off 3 bases at V and 2 bases at J, with 7 bases between the two ends. The CDR3 is 13 residues long.

The CDR3 DNA follows: TGTGCCAGCAGTCCCGGGACAGGGAAGAACAATGAGCAGTTCTTC. This encodes CASSPGTGKNNEQFF. The genes are TRBV25-1 and TRBJ2-1, with TRBD1 matching 9 bases. The V gene's germline CDR1 is MGHDK and CDR2 SYGVNS. V lost 5 bases, J lost 5 bases, and 7 bases stayed unmatched. There are 15 residues in the CDR3.

The chain recombines TRBV11-2 with TRBJ1-5; D gene uncertain. Germline values: CDR1 SGHAT, CDR2 FQNNGV. The CDR3 extends over 13 amino acids. V was pared by 8 bases and J by 6 bases, with 14 bases between. CDR3 sequence reads: CASALGVGQPQHF. CDR3 nucleotide sequence: TGTGCCAGCGCCCTCGGGGTAGGTCAGCCCCAGCATTTT.

Here the CDR3 reads CASSNPQLAGRYTGELFF. The CDR3 nucleotides read TGTGCCAGCAGCAATCCCCAGCTAGCGGGGCGGTACACCGGGGAGCTGTTTTTT. The chain links TRBV5-4 to TRBJ2-2, with 9 bases aligning to TRBD2. V lost 4 bases to trimming and J lost 3 bases; unmatched junction nucleotides: 13. From germline, CDR1 is SGHNT and CDR2 YYREEE (reference sequence). CDR3 length equals 18 residues. The full variable domain, in which reference TRBV5-4 and TRBJ2-2 provide the parts outside the CDR3, is ETGVTQSPTHLIKTRGQQVTLRCSSQSGHNTVSWYQQALGQGPQFIFQYYREEENGRGNFPPRFSGLQFPNYSSELNVNALELDDSALYLCASSNPQLAGRYTGELFFGEGSRLTVL.

The gene calls are TRBV20-1 and TRBJ2-7, with D tentatively TRBD1 (5 bases). Trimming pared 3 bases from V and 6 bases from J, leaving 12 bases between. The length of the CDR3 is 12 residues. Per the germline V gene, CDR1 is DFQATT and CDR2 is SNEGSKA (reference sequence). The CDR3 sequence: CSASNDRREQYF. CDR3 sequence (DNA): TGCAGTGCTAGTAACGACAGACGCGAGCAGTACTTC.

This chain connects TRBV7-2 to TRBJ2-7; D gene ambiguous. The ends were cut back, 5 bases at V and 0 bases at J, with 11 bases in the middle. CDR1 and CDR2 from the germline V gene are SGHTA and FQGNSA. This CDR3 comprises 14 residues. CDR3 amino acids: CASSLVRSSYEQYF. CDR3 coding DNA: TGTGCCAGCAGCCTAGTCCGTAGCTCCTACGAGCAGTACTTC.

V is TRBV7-2 and J is TRBJ2-7; TRBD2 matches at 7 bases. V trimming: 5 bases; J trimming: 3 bases; junction bases outside the gene matches: 10. From germline, CDR1 is SGHTA and CDR2 FQGNSA. The CDR3 covers 15 residues. CDR3 residues: CASSRASGILYEQYF. DNA of the CDR3: TGTGCCAGCAGCCGTGCGAGCGGGATACTCTACGAGCAGTACTTC.

In nucleotides, the CDR3 is TGTGCCAGCAGTTACTCGGGGACAGCCTACGAGCAGTACTTC. This encodes CASSYSGTAYEQYF. The V call is TRBV6-5, the J call TRBJ2-7; TRBD1 matches at 7 bases. The germline V gene has CDR1 MNHEY and CDR2 SVGAGI. This CDR3 has 14 amino acids. The ends lost 0 bases at V and 2 bases at J; junction bases unmatched: 1.

The chain carries TRBV5-6 and TRBJ1-1, with TRBD1 as a possible D gene (5 bases). Trimming stripped 7 bases from V and 1 base from J, with 23 bases between. The length of the CDR3 is 17 residues. Germline V gives CDR1 SGHDT, CDR2 YYEEEE. CDR3 region: CASHVGVLAATNTEAFF. The DNA for the CDR3 is TGTGCCAGCCACGTGGGGGTCCTAGCGGCGACGAACACTGAAGCTTTCTTT. Complete variable domain (other parts from reference TRBV5-6 and TRBJ1-1): DAGVTQSPTHLIKTRGQQVTLRCSPKSGHDTVSWYQQALGQGPQFIFQYYEEEERQRGNFPDRFSGHQFPNYSSELNVNALLLGDSALYLCASHVGVLAATNTEAFFGQGTRLTVV.